A few counts support the clone carrying this T cell receptor (beta chain). The CDR3 sequence is 13 residues long. V dropped 4 bases and J dropped 1 base, with 7 bases sitting between them. Looked up from germline, CDR1 is SEHNR and CDR2 is FQNEAQ (reference sequence). TCRdb itself ran the reads through MiXCR, one entry per CDR3 protein. This repertoire shows 200,000 to 300,000 distinct CDR3 sequences, 9.1% found once; its top ten account for approximately 16%. The entry originates in a study of T cell repertoires in cytomegalovirus infection. The rearrangement uses TRBV7-9 and TRBJ2-5; no clear D. Sequenced: PBMCs. The receptor comes from a human donor in good health (CMV status not recorded). Some clones in this sample may be carry-over from other donors' samples. The chain's CDR3 is CASSSQAQETQYF. DNA of the CDR3: TGTGCCAGCAGCTCCCAAGCCCAAGAGACCCAGTACTTC.